The 25 T cell receptor beta chains in this list originate from one sample, sequenced in a study of cytomegalovirus exposure and HLA in healthy donors (TCRdb year 2017). The library was made by the immunoSEQ multiplex PCR assay. A mixture of 60 forward primers for TCR Vbeta segments and 13 reverse primers for TCR Jbeta segments was used in the multiplex PCR. The source is immuneACCESS, and TCRdb retained only in-frame sequences with V and J called. Part of the clones is not carried over; for the studies checked, unresolved V genes explain less than half of this, and the remainder is unexplained. The sample table contains about 160,000 clones; only one count was recorded for 84% of them. The leading ten clones occupy approximately 6.5% of the sample. The specimen was PBMCs. The origin of the receptors is a man between 45 and 60 years old in good health and CMV-seropositive.

The chain combines TRBV13 with TRBJ2-3, with 8 nucleotides matching TRBD2. J gave up 2 bases and V 4 bases, and 11 bases lay outside the gene matches. Per germline, CDR1 PRHDT and CDR2 FYEKMQ (reference sequence). The CDR3 has 17 amino acids. This CDR3 reads CASSSRVAGGPTDTQYF. CDR3 sequence (DNA): TGTGCCAGCAGCTCCCGGGTTGCGGGAGGCCCCACAGATACGCAGTATTTT.

The chain uses TRBV4-1 and TRBJ1-1, with TRBD1 as a possible D gene (5 bases). Trimming took 0 bases from V and 4 from J, leaving 9 bases between them. The CDR3 is made up of 14 amino acids. CDR1 is MGHRA and CDR2 is YSYEKL in the germline V gene. Here the CDR3 reads CASSQDWGGTEAFF. DNA of the CDR3: TGCGCCAGCAGCCAAGATTGGGGGGGCACTGAAGCTTTCTTT.

This chain's CDR3 is CASSLRTGRSTEAFF. In nucleotides, the CDR3 is TGTGCCAGCAGTTTGAGAACCGGGAGGAGCACTGAAGCTTTCTTT. This sequence joins TRBV27 and TRBJ1-1; D gene uncertain. The V end was cut by 3 bases, the J end by 4 bases, with 15 bases between. Per germline, CDR1 MNHEY and CDR2 SMNVEV (reference sequence). This CDR3 contains 15 residues.

The V gene is TRBV11-3, the J gene TRBJ2-7; 7 nucleotides match TRBD1. V gave up 5 bases and J gave up 5 bases; unmatched junction bases: 9. The length of the CDR3 is 14 residues. CDR1 and CDR2 (germline): SGHNT, YENEEA. CDR3 protein: CASSGRITGDEQYF. CDR3 nucleotide sequence: TGTGCCAGCAGCGGACGGATAACAGGGGACGAGCAGTACTTC.

This chain joins TRBV7-6 and TRBJ1-1, with a tentative D call TRBD1 (5 bases). Germline V gene lookup returns CDR1 SGHVS and CDR2 FNYEAQ. CDR3 length equals 12 residues. Between the trimmed V and J ends, which lost 10 bases and 0 bases, there was a span of 9 bases. CDR3 sequence reads: CATGGLNTEAFF. The CDR3 DNA sequence: TGTGCCACGGGGGGTTTGAACACTGAAGCTTTCTTT.

The rearrangement uses TRBV28 and TRBJ2-1; 7 bases are shared with TRBD2. Germline loops: CDR1 MDHEN, CDR2 SYDVKM. The CDR3 has 13 amino acids. The V and J ends lost 6 bases and 9 bases, in that order; junction bases with no gene match: 8. The CDR3 here is CASRSPGRGEQFF. The CDR3 DNA reads as TGTGCCAGCAGATCTCCTGGGAGGGGTGAGCAGTTCTTC.

This rearrangement joins TRBV7-8 to TRBJ1-1; D uncertain. The CDR3 contains 15 residues. Trimming shortened V by 4 bases and J by 0 bases, and 12 bases separated the two germline ends. Germline V gene lookup returns CDR1 SGHVS and CDR2 FQNEAQ. The CDR3 loop reads CASSYSTQLNTEAFF. CDR3 coding DNA: TGTGCCAGCAGCTACAGTACTCAATTGAACACTGAAGCTTTCTTT. Variable domain in full (rest from reference TRBV7-8 and TRBJ1-1): GAGVSQSPRYKVAKRGQDVALRCDPISGHVSLFWYQQALGQGPEFLTYFQNEAQLDKSGLPSDRFFAERPEGSVSTLKIQRTQQEDSAVYLCASSYSTQLNTEAFFGQGTRLTVV.

V gene TRBV4-1 combines with J gene TRBJ2-3, with a possible D match to TRBD1 (6 bases). The CDR3 contains 16 residues. In germline, CDR1 is MGHRA, CDR2 YSYEKL. The V end lost 4 bases, the J end lost 6 bases, and 20 bases lay between the germline ends. The CDR3 here is CASSRSGAASRDTQYF. DNA of the CDR3: TGCGCCAGCAGCCGATCAGGGGCCGCATCAAGGGATACGCAGTATTTT.

The chain uses TRBV7-9 and TRBJ1-4, with TRBD1 matching over 10 bases. The CDR3 consists of 15 residues. The germline V gene has CDR1 SEHNR and CDR2 FQNEAQ (reference sequence). V lost 4 bases to trimming and J lost 7 bases; unmatched junction nucleotides: 6. DNA of the CDR3: TGTGCCAGCAGCTCGGACAGGGGGTCGGGTGAAAAACTGTTTTTT. Translating gives CASSSDRGSGEKLFF.

The chain uses TRBV7-9 and TRBJ1-4; 7 nucleotides agree with TRBD1. V was pared by 0 bases and J by 4 bases, with 2 bases of the junction left unmatched. CDR3 length: 15 residues. The germline gives CDR1 SEHNR, CDR2 FQNEAQ (reference sequence). The CDR3 sequence: CASSLAAGGNEKLFF. The CDR3 DNA reads TGTGCCAGCAGCTTAGCGGCAGGGGGTAATGAAAAACTGTTTTTT.

V usage is TRBV5-6 and J usage is TRBJ2-7; D not resolved. The CDR3 loop spans 13 amino acids. V shed 2 bases and J shed 7 bases, with 13 bases lying between them. CDR1 is SGHDT, CDR2 YYEEEE, per germline. In DNA, the CDR3 is TGTGCCAGCAGCTTTAGTATAGGCGGAGAGCAGTACGTC. Translation gives CASSFSIGGEQYV.

V gene TRBV27 combines with J gene TRBJ2-7; tentatively, D is TRBD2 (6 bases). V shed 5 bases and J shed 5 bases, with 13 bases lying between them. There are 13 residues in the CDR3. Per the germline V gene, CDR1 is MNHEY and CDR2 is SMNVEV (reference sequence). Here the CDR3 DNA reads TGTGCCAGCAGTCCCTTAGGAGGGGACGAGCAGTACTTC. Its protein is CASSPLGGDEQYF.

The chain employs TRBV7-9 and TRBJ1-1, with D perhaps TRBD1 (5 bases). The CDR3 extends over 13 amino acids. Trimming pared 6 bases from V and 3 bases from J, leaving 11 bases between. In germline, CDR1 is SEHNR, CDR2 FQNEAQ (reference sequence). CDR3 DNA sequence: TGTGCCAGCAGTTCCGACAGTTACACTGAAGCTTTCTTT. It translates to CASSSDSYTEAFF.

Regarding this clone: An end of the junction differs from the germline gene, which may be a read error. The chain recombines TRBV7-7 with TRBJ2-1; tentative D call: TRBD1 (6 bases). This CDR3 region has 13 residues. CDR1 and CDR2 (germline): SSHAT, FNYEAQ (reference sequence). The CDR3 here is CASSLDRYNEQFF. In DNA, the CDR3 is TGTGCTAGCAGCTTGGACAGATACAATGAGCAGTTCTTC. The full variable domain, rest sourced from reference TRBV7-7 and TRBJ2-1, is GAGVSQSPRYKVTKRGQDVTLRCDPISSHATLYWYQQALGQGPEFLTYFNYEAQPDKSGLPSDRFSAERPEGSISTLTIQRTEQRDSAMYRCASSLDRYNEQFFGPGTRLTVL.

The chain employs TRBV15 and TRBJ1-4; D remains unclear. V was cut by 2 bases and J by 5 bases, with 9 bases left in between. The germline V gene has CDR1 LNHNV and CDR2 YYDKDF (reference sequence). The CDR3 is made up of 14 amino acids. CDR3: CATSRTKKNEKLFF. The CDR3 nucleotides read TGTGCCACCAGCAGAACAAAAAAAAATGAAAAACTGTTTTTT.

V is TRBV29-1 and J is TRBJ1-2, with 7 bases fitting TRBD1. This CDR3 is built from 14 residues. Germline values: CDR1 SQVTM, CDR2 ANQGSEA. Trimming removed 5 bases from V and 4 bases from J; junction bases left unmatched: 10. CDR3 sequence (DNA): TGCAGCGTTACTAAGGGGGCTGGAGGCTATGGCTACACCTTC. The encoded protein is CSVTKGAGGYGYTF.

This clone came up a few times. The rearrangement joins TRBV14 to TRBJ2-2, with D unresolved. Germline V gene lookup returns CDR1 SGHDN and CDR2 FVKESK. The germline V and J ends were trimmed by 3 bases and 6 bases, with 8 bases remaining between them. The CDR3 spans 13 residues. The CDR3 DNA reads TGTGCCAGCAGCCATCGGGTAGCCGGGGAGCTGTTTTTT. Protein product: CASSHRVAGELFF.

The CDR3 spells CSVVWQGASHGYTF. The CDR3 nucleotides read TGCAGCGTTGTGTGGCAGGGGGCTAGTCATGGCTACACCTTC. The chain uses TRBV29-1 and TRBJ1-2, with 8 bases matching TRBD1. The CDR3 extends over 14 amino acids. Germline V lookup: CDR1 SQVTM, CDR2 ANQGSEA. The V segment lost 4 bases and the J segment 6 bases; nucleotides outside the gene matches: 10.

The chain carries TRBV5-5 and TRBJ1-2, with a weak D call TRBD1 (6 bases). Deletions cut 4 bases from V and 7 bases from J, with 8 bases between. Germline V lookup: CDR1 SGHKS, CDR2 YYEKEE (reference sequence). CDR3 length: 11 amino acids. In DNA, the CDR3 is TGTGCCAGCAGCAGGGGGGGTGGCTACACCTTC. Translated, it gives CASSRGGGYTF.

This rearrangement joins TRBV2 to TRBJ2-2; no clear D. Trimming cost V 2 bases and J 3 bases, with 10 bases left between them. The CDR3 is 15 residues long. Per germline, CDR1 SNHLY and CDR2 FYNNEI. For the CDR3, the DNA is TGTGCCAGCAGTGAACACGGCGGCGACACCGGGGAGCTGTTTTTT. Translating gives CASSEHGGDTGELFF.

The rearrangement links TRBV7-6 to TRBJ1-4; 7 bases are shared with TRBD1. The length of the CDR3 is 15 residues. Germline V lookup: CDR1 SGHVS, CDR2 FNYEAQ. V dropped 1 base and J dropped 6; count of bases not matched to a gene: 5. CDR3 DNA sequence: TGTGCCAGCAGCTTAGAACAGGGGTGGGATGAAAAACTGTTTTTT. Its protein product is CASSLEQGWDEKLFF.

This rearrangement joins TRBV6-5 to TRBJ1-1; a possible D gene is TRBD1 (6 bases). V lost 4 bases and J 1 base, leaving 10 bases between the germline ends. CDR3 size: 14 residues. From germline, CDR1 is MNHEY and CDR2 SVGAGI. CDR3 in DNA: TGTGCCAGCAGTTCACCGGGACAGAACACTGAAGCTTTCTTT. Protein: CASSSPGQNTEAFF.

The chain recombines TRBV27 with TRBJ1-2; D possibly corresponds to TRBD1 (5 bases). The CDR3 consists of 14 residues. V lost 4 bases, J lost 7 bases, and 16 bases lay in between. CDR1 MNHEY and CDR2 SMNVEV come from the germline V gene (reference sequence). CDR3 protein: CASSSRLGESGYTF. CDR3 sequence (DNA): TGTGCCAGCAGTTCAAGACTAGGGGAGTCTGGCTACACCTTC.

The J gene is TRBJ1-6, the V gene TRBV19, with 7 bases fitting TRBD1. The CDR3 sequence is 16 residues long. J lost 0 bases, V lost 4 bases, and 3 bases had no gene match. CDR1 is LNHDA, CDR2 SQIVND, per germline (reference sequence). CDR3 bases: TGTGCCAGTAGTAGGGACAGAGGCTCCTATAATTCACCCCTCCACTTT. It codes for CASSRDRGSYNSPLHF.

The V call is TRBV6-1, the J call TRBJ2-5; D not resolved. The J call could be wrong; TRBJ2-7 is a better fit for the DNA end. The CDR3 contains 12 residues. CDR1 MNHNS and CDR2 SASEGT come from the germline V gene. The CDR3 DNA reads as TGTGCCATAAAAGACAACTCCTACGAGCAGTACTTC. Protein product: CAIKDNSYEQYF.